One sample yielded the 21 T cell receptor beta chains listed below, sequenced in a study of CD8+CD57+ T cells in acquired aplastic anemia. Genomic DNA served as template for TCR beta VDJ and CDR3 profiling. Each CDR3 protein is one row after TCRdb ran MiXCR on the reads. The repertoire holds roughly 180,000 distinct CDR3 sequences, with over 60% as singletons. Sequences were obtained from sorted CD4+, CD8+, or CD8+CD57+ T cells (not recorded which) from PBMCs. All receptors come from a human donor with severe aplastic anemia or a healthy control (not recorded which).

Concerning this clonotype: A much larger clonotype is one base distant, so this may be a read error. This rearrangement joins TRBV30 to TRBJ2-3; D is unclear. Germline CDR1 and CDR2: GTSNPN and SVGIG (reference sequence). Trimming removed 5 bases from V and 0 bases from J, with 6 bases in between. This CDR3 is built from 12 residues. As DNA, the CDR3 is TGTGCCTGGGACGGTAGCACAGATACGCAGTATTTT. This encodes CAWDGSTDTQYF.

This clonotype was detected once. The chain joins TRBV2 to TRBJ2-1; 9 bases line up with TRBD2. The length of the CDR3 is 16 residues. V lost 6 bases, J lost 4 bases, and 10 bases stayed unmatched. Per the germline V gene, CDR1 is SNHLY and CDR2 is FYNNEI. In nucleotides, the CDR3 is TGTGCCAGCAGCCGAAGGTCTAGCGGGGTATACAATGAGCAGTTCTTC. Translating it yields CASSRRSSGVYNEQFF.

The chain joins TRBV12-5 to TRBJ2-7; D is possibly TRBD1 (6 bases). Germline lookup yields CDR1 LGHNT and CDR2 FRNRAP. There are 14 residues in the CDR3. The CDR3 sequence: CASMDWGPSYEQYF. CDR3 nucleotide sequence: TGTGCCAGCATGGATTGGGGGCCCTCCTACGAGCAGTACTTC.

This sequence joins TRBV7-2 and TRBJ2-5; 10 bases fit TRBD2. This CDR3 has 16 amino acids. The ends lost 1 base at V and 5 bases at J; junction bases unmatched: 7. CDR1 and CDR2 (germline): SGHTA, FQGNSA. The DNA for the CDR3 is TGTGCCAGCAGCTTAGGGACTAGCGGAGCAGCGGAGACCCAGTACTTC. This gives the protein CASSLGTSGAAETQYF.

This clonotype was seen more than once but under ten times. The chain has TRBV6-2 or TRBV6-3 and TRBJ2-2; 12 nucleotides align to TRBD2. The CDR3 consists of 16 residues. Germline V CDR1 and CDR2: MNHEY, SVGEGT. J was trimmed by 7 bases and V by 6 bases; bases with no gene match: 9. The CDR3: CASSLLAGGVGGELFF. The CDR3 DNA follows: TGTGCCAGCAGCCTACTAGCGGGGGGCGTAGGCGGGGAGCTGTTTTTT.

V is TRBV7-3 and J is TRBJ2-7; 10 bases match TRBD2. Per germline, CDR1 SGHTA and CDR2 FQGTGA. The V gene end was trimmed by 3 bases and the J gene end by 3 bases; junction bases not matched to a gene: 8. The CDR3 is 16 residues long. DNA for the CDR3: TGTGCCAGCAGCTTGCACGGGACTAGCGCTTACTACGAGCAGTACTTC. Its protein product is CASSLHGTSAYYEQYF. The full variable domain, rest sourced from reference TRBV7-3 and TRBJ2-7, is GAGVSQTPSNKVTEKGKYVELRCDPISGHTALYWYRQSLGQGPEFLIYFQGTGAADDSGLPNDRFFAVRPEGSVSTLKIQRTERGDSAVYLCASSLHGTSAYYEQYFGPGTRLTVT.

The chain carries TRBV14 and TRBJ2-3; no clear D. The germline gives CDR1 SGHDN, CDR2 FVKESK. Trimming pared 1 base from V and 8 bases from J, leaving 10 bases between. The CDR3 sequence is 13 residues long. The CDR3 here is CASSQASPGTQYF. CDR3 nucleotides: TGTGCCAGCAGCCAAGCCTCCCCGGGTACGCAGTATTTT. The whole variable domain, filled in from reference TRBV14 and TRBJ2-3, reads EAGVTQFPSHSVIEKGQTVTLRCDPISGHDNLYWYRRVMGKEIKFLLHFVKESKQDESGMPNNRFLAERTGGTYSTLKVQPAELEDSGVYFCASSQASPGTQYFGPGTRLTVL.

V gene TRBV9 combines with J gene TRBJ2-1; D is possibly TRBD1 (6 bases). Germline V gene sequence: CDR1 SGDLS, CDR2 YYNGEE. The CDR3 is made up of 15 amino acids. Trimming left V 3 bases short and J 3 bases short, with 13 bases between. This CDR3 reads CASSEDIGGYNEQFF. CDR3 sequence (DNA): TGTGCCAGCAGCGAAGACATAGGGGGCTACAATGAGCAGTTCTTC.

This clonotype occurred a few times. The DNA for the CDR3 is TGCAGTGCTAGAGAACAGAACACCGGGGAGCTGTTTTTT. This gives the protein CSAREQNTGELFF. The V gene is TRBV20-1, the J gene TRBJ2-2; D is uncertain. The germline gives CDR1 DFQATT, CDR2 SNEGSKA (reference sequence). The CDR3 totals 13 residues. V was trimmed by 0 bases and J by 1 base, leaving 3 bases between them.

This chain uses TRBV7-9 with TRBJ1-6, with 7 bases that match TRBD1. The CDR3 runs 15 residues. The germline V gene has CDR1 SEHNR and CDR2 FQNEAQ (reference sequence). After removal of 4 bases from V and 7 bases from J, the junction contained 7 bases not matched to a gene. The CDR3, as DNA: TGTGCCAGCAGCTCTGCAGGGGGGGGGAATTCACCCCTCCACTTT. Its protein is CASSSAGGGNSPLHF.

The chain links TRBV7-3 to TRBJ2-1, with TRBD2 matching 8 bases. Germline V gives CDR1 SGHTA, CDR2 FQGTGA. Losses at the gene ends were 5 bases for V and 10 bases for J; bases not matched to a gene: 7. The CDR3 has 13 residues. CDR3 sequence: CASSHGLAEEQFF. The DNA for the CDR3 is TGTGCCAGCAGCCATGGACTAGCAGAAGAGCAGTTCTTC. The full variable domain, in which reference TRBV7-3 and TRBJ2-1 provide the parts outside the CDR3, is GAGVSQTPSNKVTEKGKYVELRCDPISGHTALYWYRQSLGQGPEFLIYFQGTGAADDSGLPNDRFFAVRPEGSVSTLKIQRTERGDSAVYLCASSHGLAEEQFFGPGTRLTVL.

The J gene is TRBJ2-5, the V gene TRBV7-6; D is ambiguous. The CDR3 spans 13 residues. Germline V lookup: CDR1 SGHVS, CDR2 FNYEAQ. Trimming took 5 bases from V and 6 from J, leaving 13 bases between them. This CDR3 reads CASSPGEIKTQYF. DNA of the CDR3: TGTGCCAGCAGCCCAGGAGAGATAAAGACCCAGTACTTC.

V gene TRBV5-1 combines with J gene TRBJ1-2, with D tentatively TRBD1 (6 bases). The length of the CDR3 is 14 residues. V lost 5 bases and J 0 bases, leaving 11 bases between the germline ends. The germline gives CDR1 SGHRS, CDR2 YFSETQ. CDR3 loop: CASSRDTANYGYTF. CDR3 bases: TGCGCCAGCAGTCGGGACACAGCTAACTATGGCTACACCTTC.

The rearrangement links TRBV24-1 to TRBJ1-5; no reliable D call. This CDR3 has 14 amino acids. Trimming took 0 bases from V and 8 from J, leaving 10 bases between them. Germline V CDR1 and CDR2: KGHDR, SFDVKD. The CDR3 loop reads CATSDLPKVKPQHF. The CDR3, as DNA: TGTGCCACCAGTGATTTGCCCAAGGTCAAGCCCCAGCATTTT.

This clonotype was found a few times. This chain uses TRBV7-9 with TRBJ2-2, with 7 bases identical to TRBD1. CDR1 is SEHNR, CDR2 FQNEAQ, per germline (reference sequence). The CDR3 loop spans 16 amino acids. With V trimmed by 5 bases and J by 11 bases, 17 bases remained unmatched. This CDR3 reads CASSHLGQSYSYELFF. The CDR3, as DNA: TGTGCCAGCAGCCATTTGGGACAGTCGTACTCCTACGAGCTGTTTTTT.

The V gene is TRBV7-6, the J gene TRBJ1-2; TRBD1 agrees at 7 bases. Germline V CDR1 and CDR2: SGHVS, FNYEAQ. The CDR3 is 13 residues long. V lost 5 bases, J lost 5 bases, and 5 bases stayed unmatched. CDR3: CASSMGQRYGYTF. The CDR3 DNA follows: TGTGCCAGCAGCATGGGACAGAGGTATGGCTACACCTTC.

The CDR3 nucleotides are TGTGCCAGCAGTGAATTTGGCCGGGACCAGGAAAAACTGTTTTTT. Its translation is CASSEFGRDQEKLFF. V and J are TRBV25-1 and TRBJ1-4; D might be TRBD1 (5 bases). The CDR3 is 15 amino acids. V lost 1 base, J lost 8 bases, and 14 bases lay in between. CDR1 is MGHDK, CDR2 SYGVNS, per germline.

This clonotype showed up just a few times. The rearrangement joins TRBV14 to TRBJ2-7; the D gene is possibly TRBD1 (8 bases). CDR1 and CDR2 (germline): SGHDN, FVKESK. With 2 bases removed from V and 2 bases from J, the gap between germline ends came to 13 bases. This CDR3 region has 15 residues. The CDR3 nucleotides are TGTGCCAGCAGCCAACGGACAGGGAGGGCCTACGAGCAGTACTTC. This translates into CASSQRTGRAYEQYF.

This clonotype was seen many times. The chain carries TRBV12-3 or TRBV12-4 and TRBJ1-1, with unresolved D. CDR3 length: 13 amino acids. Trimming took 3 bases from V and 5 from J, leaving 10 bases between them. This CDR3 reads CASSLGLETEAFF. CDR3 DNA: TGTGCCAGCAGTTTGGGGTTAGAGACTGAAGCTTTCTTT.

The CDR3 nucleotides are TGCGCCAGCAGCCCCCCGATGGGTGAAGCTTTCTTT. This translates into CASSPPMGEAFF. The V gene is TRBV5-1, the J gene TRBJ1-1; D not resolved. The CDR3 runs to 12 residues. Trimming took off 4 bases at V and 7 bases at J, with 11 bases between the two ends. Germline V lookup: CDR1 SGHRS, CDR2 YFSETQ.

The gene calls are TRBV12-3 or TRBV12-4 and TRBJ2-5, with TRBD1 identical over 8 bases. The CDR3 is 15 amino acids. J was trimmed by 4 bases and V by 6 bases; bases with no gene match: 10. CDR3 sequence: CASRTRQGLRETQYF. The CDR3 bases are TGTGCCAGCAGGACCCGACAGGGGTTGCGAGAGACCCAGTACTTC.